Following are 9 T cell receptor beta chains from one sample sequenced in a study of cytomegalovirus exposure and HLA in healthy donors. In the PCR, 60 Vbeta and 13 Jbeta primers were used. The method was immunoSEQ multiplex PCR; TCRdb's version includes in-frame clones alone and lacks a portion of them. The repertoire consists of approximately 110,000 clones, with 74% occurring once and the leading ten covering 2.6%. Material: PBMCs. These receptor sequences come from a man aged 50-60 years in good health and CMV-seropositive.

The rearrangement uses TRBV2 and TRBJ1-3; D gene ambiguous. Looked up from germline, CDR1 is SNHLY and CDR2 is FYNNEI. This CDR3 contains 16 residues. V was pared by 6 bases and J by 0 bases, with 15 bases between. The CDR3 DNA follows: TGTGCCAGCAGCCAAAGCCCACAGAGCTCTGGAAACACCATATATTTT. Translation gives CASSQSPQSSGNTIYF.

The CDR3 protein is CASGQGGNTIYF. The CDR3 nucleotides read TGTGCCAGTGGACAGGGGGGAAACACCATATATTTT. The chain uses TRBV6-5 and TRBJ1-3, with 9 bases aligning to TRBD1. Per germline, CDR1 MNHEY and CDR2 SVGAGI. Trimming took 9 bases from V and 4 from J; bases not matched to a gene: 1. This CDR3 contains 12 residues.

The rearrangement uses TRBV5-4 and TRBJ2-6; no clear D. V was pared by 0 bases and J by 1 base, with 5 bases between. The germline CDR1 and CDR2 sequences are SGHNT and YYREEE (reference sequence). This CDR3 region has 15 residues. CDR3 in DNA: TGTGCCAGCAGCTTGGTCGTGTCTGGGGCCAACGTCCTGACTTTC. It specifies CASSLVVSGANVLTF.

This chain's CDR3 is CASSRDMGTGELFF. As DNA, the CDR3 is TGCGCCAGCAGCCGGGACATGGGAACCGGGGAGCTGTTTTTT. The V and J genes are TRBV5-1 and TRBJ2-2; D is perhaps TRBD1 (6 bases). This CDR3 region has 14 residues. Germline assignment: CDR1 SGHRS and CDR2 YFSETQ. The V end was cut by 4 bases, the J end by 5 bases, with 12 bases between. Full variable domain (missing parts from reference TRBV5-1 and TRBJ2-2): KAGVTQTPRYLIKTRGQQVTLSCSPISGHRSVSWYQQTPGQGLQFLFEYFSETQRNKGNFPGRFSGRQFSNSRSEMNVSTLELGDSALYLCASSRDMGTGELFFGEGSRLTVL.

The chain combines TRBV15 with TRBJ2-1, with a tentative D call TRBD2 (6 bases). CDR1 is LNHNV, CDR2 YYDKDF, per germline (reference sequence). The CDR3 covers 15 residues. Trimming shortened V by 5 bases and J by 5 bases, and 16 bases separated the two germline ends. The CDR3 loop is CATSSGLSGDNEQFF. Written as DNA, the CDR3 is TGTGCCACCAGCTCTGGACTTTCGGGGGACAATGAGCAGTTCTTC. The full variable domain, in which reference TRBV15 and TRBJ2-1 provide the parts outside the CDR3, is DAMVIQNPRYQVTQFGKPVTLSCSQTLNHNVMYWYQQKSSQAPKLLFHYYDKDFNNEADTPDNFQSRRPNTSFCFLDIRSPGLGDTAMYLCATSSGLSGDNEQFFGPGTRLTVL.

This chain connects TRBV18 to TRBJ2-3; 12 bases are shared with TRBD2. Germline-derived CDR1 and CDR2 are KGHSH and LQKENI. The CDR3 is 17 residues long. The trim removed 2 bases at V and 3 bases at J, leaving 6 bases unmatched. The CDR3, as DNA: TGTGCCAGCTCACCAGTGACTAGCGGGAGTGGGACAGATACGCAGTATTTT. Translated, it gives CASSPVTSGSGTDTQYF. Drawing the rest from reference TRBV18 and TRBJ2-3, the complete variable domain is NAGVMQNPRHLVRRRGQEARLRCSPMKGHSHVYWYRQLPEEGLKFMVYLQKENIIDESGMPKERFSAEFPKEGPSILRIQQVVRGDSAAYFCASSPVTSGSGTDTQYFGPGTRLTVL.

The V gene is TRBV5-4, the J gene TRBJ2-7; the D gene is possibly TRBD2 (6 bases). V was trimmed by 3 bases and J by 3 bases, leaving 25 bases between them. CDR1 and CDR2 (germline): SGHNT, YYREEE (reference sequence). This CDR3 has 18 residues. Here the CDR3 DNA reads TGTGCCAGCAGCTCCCGAGATAGCTGGACGGTGGACTACTACGAGCAGTACTTC. It translates to CASSSRDSWTVDYYEQYF.

The gene calls are TRBV7-9 and TRBJ1-1; 9 nucleotides agree with TRBD1. The V segment lost 5 bases and the J segment 5 bases; nucleotides outside the gene matches: 9. Germline V gene data show CDR1 as SEHNR and CDR2 as FQNEAQ (reference sequence). The CDR3 is made up of 15 amino acids. This CDR3 reads CASSKPRTGETEAFF. CDR3 in DNA: TGTGCCAGCAGCAAACCCAGGACAGGGGAGACTGAAGCTTTCTTT.

For this clone: Other DNA sequences in this specimen translate into the identical CDR3. This chain uses TRBV30 with TRBJ1-1, with D hard to call. V was pared by 3 bases and J by 1 base, with 12 bases between. Germline CDR1 reads GTSNPN; CDR2 reads SVGIG (reference sequence). The CDR3 consists of 14 residues. CDR3 protein: CAWRGRTGNTEAFF. The CDR3 region has the DNA TGTGCCTGGAGGGGGAGGACGGGGAACACTGAAGCTTTCTTT.